This is a list of T cell receptor beta chains from one sample in a study of beta chain features in type 1 diabetes. The data were produced by immunoSEQ multiplex PCR, yet TCRdb's version contains in-frame clones alone and is incomplete. The data contain about 260,000 clones, around 24% of them seen just once; the ten biggest clones take up about 0.011%. Sequencing input: naive CD4+ T cells from blood. All receptors come from a woman in her twenties or thirties with type 1 diabetes. Both conserved end residues are part of each CDR3. D genes are given only for firm matches. Not all rows give a size; the values are once, few, many and, for expanded clones, a class.

J gene: TRBJ2-2; clone size: few; D gene: TRBD2; V gene: TRBV4-1; CDR3 protein: CASSTPTSGRATGELFF; CDR3 DNA: TGCGCCAGCTCCACCCCCACTAGCGGGAGGGCCACCGGGGAGCTGTTTTTT
J gene: TRBJ2-1; clone size: .; D gene: TRBD1; V gene: TRBV6-1; CDR3 protein: CASSEIGGAYNEQFF; CDR3 DNA: TGTGCCAGCAGTGAAATAGGGGGCGCTTACAATGAGCAGTTCTTC
J gene: TRBJ2-5; clone size: .; D gene: TRBD2; V gene: TRBV9; CDR3 protein: CASSVGGGPETQYF; CDR3 DNA: TGTGCCAGCAGCGTAGGCGGGGGGCCAGAGACCCAGTACTTC
J gene: TRBJ1-4; clone size: .; D gene: .; V gene: TRBV29-1; CDR3 protein: CSVATHQNEKLFF; CDR3 DNA: TGCAGCGTTGCGACACATCAGAATGAAAAACTGTTTTTT
J gene: TRBJ1-2; clone size: few; D gene: TRBD1; V gene: TRBV6-5; CDR3 protein: CATLPGQGGYGYTF; CDR3 DNA: TGTGCCACCCTACCGGGACAGGGCGGCTATGGCTACACCTTC
J gene: TRBJ1-2; clone size: .; D gene: .; V gene: TRBV7-9; CDR3 protein: CASSAGQGNGYTF; CDR3 DNA: TGTGCCAGCAGCGCGGGTCAAGGGAATGGCTACACCTTC
J gene: TRBJ2-7; clone size: .; D gene: .; V gene: TRBV30; CDR3 protein: CAWSVSGTEQYF; CDR3 DNA: TGTGCCTGGAGTGTATCGGGGACTGAGCAGTACTTC
J gene: TRBJ2-7; clone size: few; D gene: TRBD2; V gene: TRBV28; CDR3 protein: CASRSQGLAGDEQYF; CDR3 DNA: TGTGCCAGCAGATCTCAGGGACTAGCGGGAGACGAGCAGTACTTC
J gene: TRBJ2-1; clone size: .; D gene: TRBD2; V gene: TRBV15; CDR3 protein: CATSYSSGAYNEQFF; CDR3 DNA: TGTGCCACCAGCTATTCTAGCGGGGCATACAATGAGCAGTTCTTC
J gene: TRBJ1-1; clone size: .; D gene: TRBD1; V gene: TRBV5-1; CDR3 protein: CASSRTGMGNTEAFF; CDR3 DNA: TGCGCCAGCAGCCGGACAGGGATGGGGAACACTGAAGCTTTCTTT
J gene: TRBJ1-2; clone size: .; D gene: .; V gene: TRBV29-1; CDR3 protein: CSAGREAGGYTF; CDR3 DNA: TGCAGCGCCGGTAGGGAAGCGGGAGGCTACACCTTC
J gene: TRBJ2-2; clone size: .; D gene: TRBD2; V gene: TRBV2; CDR3 protein: CASSEDSGDGELFF; CDR3 DNA: TGTGCCAGCAGTGAAGATAGCGGGGACGGGGAGCTGTTTTTT
J gene: TRBJ2-1; clone size: .; D gene: TRBD2; V gene: TRBV28; CDR3 protein: CASSFPSGSSYNEQFF; CDR3 DNA: TGTGCCAGCAGTTTCCCTAGCGGGTCCTCCTACAATGAGCAGTTCTTC
J gene: TRBJ1-2; clone size: .; D gene: .; V gene: TRBV5-1; CDR3 protein: CASSLRSGDYGYTF; CDR3 DNA: TGCGCCAGCAGCTTAAGGTCAGGGGACTATGGCTACACCTTC
J gene: TRBJ2-3; clone size: few; D gene: TRBD2; V gene: TRBV6-5; CDR3 protein: CASSYASGITDTQYF; CDR3 DNA: TGTGCCAGCAGTTACGCTAGCGGGATCACAGATACGCAGTATTTT
J gene: TRBJ2-1; clone size: .; D gene: TRBD2; V gene: TRBV30; CDR3 protein: CAWSRLADSYNEQFF; CDR3 DNA: TGTGCCTGGAGTCGACTAGCGGACTCCTACAATGAGCAGTTCTTC
J gene: TRBJ1-2; clone size: .; D gene: TRBD1; V gene: TRBV5-1; CDR3 protein: CASSRTGDQYYGYTF; CDR3 DNA: TGCGCCAGCAGCAGGACAGGGGACCAGTACTATGGCTACACCTTC
J gene: TRBJ1-1; clone size: few; D gene: .; V gene: TRBV29-1; CDR3 protein: CSVYTVNTEAFF; CDR3 DNA: TGCAGCGTTTATACAGTGAACACTGAAGCTTTCTTT
J gene: TRBJ1-2; clone size: .; D gene: .; V gene: TRBV29-1; CDR3 protein: CSVVVGGVYGYTF; CDR3 DNA: TGCAGCGTTGTGGTCGGAGGGGTCTATGGCTACACCTTC
J gene: TRBJ2-6; clone size: .; D gene: .; V gene: TRBV18; CDR3 protein: CASSLSVSGANVLTF; CDR3 DNA: TGTGCCAGCTCACTCAGCGTCTCTGGGGCCAACGTCCTGACTTTC
J gene: TRBJ2-4; clone size: few; D gene: TRBD1; V gene: TRBV5-1; CDR3 protein: CASSLEGQGAASKNIQYF; CDR3 DNA: TGCGCCAGCAGCTTGGAGGGCCAGGGGGCGGCGTCCAAAAACATTCAGTACTTC
J gene: TRBJ1-5; clone size: .; D gene: TRBD1; V gene: TRBV7-9; CDR3 protein: CASSSGTAYSNQPQHF; CDR3 DNA: TGTGCCAGCAGCTCGGGGACAGCCTATAGCAATCAGCCCCAGCATTTT
J gene: TRBJ2-1; clone size: few; D gene: TRBD2; V gene: TRBV29-1; CDR3 protein: CSVKPRLAYNEQFF; CDR3 DNA: TGCAGCGTTAAACCGAGACTAGCTTACAATGAGCAGTTCTTC
J gene: TRBJ2-3; clone size: few; D gene: TRBD2; V gene: TRBV9; CDR3 protein: CASSPRLAGGFTDTQYF; CDR3 DNA: TGTGCCAGCAGCCCACGGTTGGCGGGAGGATTCACAGATACGCAGTATTTT